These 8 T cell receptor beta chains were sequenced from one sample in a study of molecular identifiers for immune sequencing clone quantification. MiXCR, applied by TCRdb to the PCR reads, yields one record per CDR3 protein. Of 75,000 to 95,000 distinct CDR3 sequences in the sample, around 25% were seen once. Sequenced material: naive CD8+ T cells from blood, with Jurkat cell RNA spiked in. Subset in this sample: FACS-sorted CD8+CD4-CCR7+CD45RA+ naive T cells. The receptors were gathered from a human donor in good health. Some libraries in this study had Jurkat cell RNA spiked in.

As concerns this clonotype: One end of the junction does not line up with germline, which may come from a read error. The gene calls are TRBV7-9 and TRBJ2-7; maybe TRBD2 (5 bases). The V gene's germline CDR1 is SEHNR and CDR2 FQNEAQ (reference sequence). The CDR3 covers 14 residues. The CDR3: CAGSLGGSSYEQYF. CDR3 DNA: TGTGCCGGCAGCTTAGGAGGCAGCTCCTACGAGCAGTACTTC.

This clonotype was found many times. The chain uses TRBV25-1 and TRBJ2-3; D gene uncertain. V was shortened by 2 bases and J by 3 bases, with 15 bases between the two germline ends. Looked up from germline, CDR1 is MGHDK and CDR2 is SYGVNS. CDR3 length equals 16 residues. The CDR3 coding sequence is TGTGCCAGCAGTGAAAGGAAGCATTATGTTACAGATACGCAGTATTTT. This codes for CASSERKHYVTDTQYF.

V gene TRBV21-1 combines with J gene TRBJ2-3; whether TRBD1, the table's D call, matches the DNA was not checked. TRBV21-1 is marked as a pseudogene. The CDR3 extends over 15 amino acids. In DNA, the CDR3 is TGTGCCAGCAGCGACCCGGGACTAGCAACAGATACGCAGTATTTT. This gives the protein CASSDPGLATDTQYF.

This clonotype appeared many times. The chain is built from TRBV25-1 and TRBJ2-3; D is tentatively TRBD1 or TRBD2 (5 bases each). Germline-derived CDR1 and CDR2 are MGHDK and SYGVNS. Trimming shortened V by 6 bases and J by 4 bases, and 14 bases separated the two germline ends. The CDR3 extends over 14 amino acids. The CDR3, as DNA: TGTGCCAGCAGGGACGGGGCGAGGGCAGATACGCAGTATTTT. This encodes CASRDGARADTQYF.

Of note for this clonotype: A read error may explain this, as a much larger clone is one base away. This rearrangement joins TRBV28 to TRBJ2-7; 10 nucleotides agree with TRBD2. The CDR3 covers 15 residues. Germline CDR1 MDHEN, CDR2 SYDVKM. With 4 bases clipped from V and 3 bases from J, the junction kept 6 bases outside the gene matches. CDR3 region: CASSSRASGGYEQYF. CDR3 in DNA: TGTGCCAGCAGTTCCCGGGCTAGCGGGGGCTACGAGCAGTACTTC.

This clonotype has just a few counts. CDR3 DNA: TGTGCCAGCAGTTACTCGAACGCGTGGGGCAGTATGAACACTGAAGCTTTCTTT. Its protein product is CASSYSNAWGSMNTEAFF. The chain employs TRBV6-2 or TRBV6-3 and TRBJ1-1; a weak D match, TRBD1 (5 bases). The germline V and J ends were trimmed by 0 bases and 0 bases, with 17 bases remaining between them. This CDR3 has 18 amino acids. CDR1 is MNHEY and CDR2 is SVGEGT in the germline V gene.

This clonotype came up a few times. The CDR3 loop is CACELGQNTGELFF. The CDR3 bases are TGTGCCTGCGAATTGGGGCAGAACACCGGGGAGCTGTTTTTT. This rearrangement joins TRBV30 to TRBJ2-2, with a weak D call TRBD1 (5 bases). With 6 bases removed from V and 1 base from J, the gap between germline ends came to 12 bases. CDR3 size: 14 residues. CDR1 GTSNPN and CDR2 SVGIG come from the germline V gene (reference sequence).

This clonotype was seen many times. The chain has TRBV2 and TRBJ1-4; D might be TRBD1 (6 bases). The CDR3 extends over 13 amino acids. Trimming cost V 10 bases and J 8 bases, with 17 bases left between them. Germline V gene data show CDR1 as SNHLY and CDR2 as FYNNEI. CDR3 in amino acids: CATRDTQGEKLFF. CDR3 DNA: TGTGCCACCAGAGACACGCAGGGGGAAAAACTGTTTTTT.